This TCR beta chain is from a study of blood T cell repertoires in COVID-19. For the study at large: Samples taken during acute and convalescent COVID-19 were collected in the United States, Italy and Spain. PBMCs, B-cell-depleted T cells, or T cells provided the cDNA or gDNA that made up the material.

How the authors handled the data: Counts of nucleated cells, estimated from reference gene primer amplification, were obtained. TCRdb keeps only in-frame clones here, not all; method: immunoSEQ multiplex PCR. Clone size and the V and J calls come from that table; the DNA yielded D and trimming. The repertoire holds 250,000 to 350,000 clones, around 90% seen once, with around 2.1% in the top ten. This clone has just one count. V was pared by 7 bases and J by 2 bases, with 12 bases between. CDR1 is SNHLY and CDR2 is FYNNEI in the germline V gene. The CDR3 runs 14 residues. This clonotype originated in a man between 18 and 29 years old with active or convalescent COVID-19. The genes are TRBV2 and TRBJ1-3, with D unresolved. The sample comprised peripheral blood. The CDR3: CASKSTGTGNTIYF. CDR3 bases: TGTGCCAGCAAGAGTACGGGTACTGGAAACACCATATATTTT.